A few counts support the clone carrying this TCR beta chain. The sequenced template was cDNA made from the entire isolated RNA. Profiled with immunoSEQ multiplex PCR; TCRdb holds only in-frame clones, not every one. The sample consists of 350,000 or so clones, around 20% of them appearing once. The entry originates in a study of beta chain features in type 1 diabetes. This CDR3 comprises 14 residues. Germline loops: CDR1 KGHSH, CDR2 LQKENI. Trimming took 4 bases from V and 4 from J, leaving 11 bases between them. The TCR originated in a woman under 30 in good health. The chain uses TRBV18 and TRBJ1-3; tentatively, D is TRBD1 (6 bases). Material: naive CD4+ T cells from blood. CDR3 residues: CASSQGQAGNTIYF. The CDR3 DNA follows: TGTGCCAGCTCACAGGGACAAGCGGGAAACACCATATATTTT.